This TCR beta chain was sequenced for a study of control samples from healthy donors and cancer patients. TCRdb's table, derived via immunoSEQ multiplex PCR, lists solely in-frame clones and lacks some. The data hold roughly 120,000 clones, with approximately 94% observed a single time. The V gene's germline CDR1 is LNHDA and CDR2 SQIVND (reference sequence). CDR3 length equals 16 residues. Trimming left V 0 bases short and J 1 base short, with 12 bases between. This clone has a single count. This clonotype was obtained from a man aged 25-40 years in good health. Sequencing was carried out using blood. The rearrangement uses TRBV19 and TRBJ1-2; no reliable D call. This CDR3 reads CASSIDILGSNYGYTF. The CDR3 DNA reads TGTGCCAGTAGTATAGATATCCTCGGCAGTAACTATGGCTACACCTTC.